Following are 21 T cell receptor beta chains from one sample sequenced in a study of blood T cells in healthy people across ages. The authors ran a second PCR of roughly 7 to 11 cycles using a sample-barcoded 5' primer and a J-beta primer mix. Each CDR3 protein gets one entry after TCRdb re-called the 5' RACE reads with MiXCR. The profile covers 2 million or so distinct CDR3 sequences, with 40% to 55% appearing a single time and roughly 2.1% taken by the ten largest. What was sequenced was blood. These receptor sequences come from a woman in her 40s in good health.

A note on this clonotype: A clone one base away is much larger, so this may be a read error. CDR3 DNA sequence: TGCAGCGTTGTTTCTGGCTCCTACGAGCAGTACTTC. It yields the protein CSVVSGSYEQYF. The J gene is TRBJ2-7, the V gene TRBV29-1, with D unresolved. V was pared by 4 bases and J by 0 bases, with 7 bases between. The CDR3 length is 12 residues. In germline, CDR1 is SQVTM, CDR2 ANQGSEA.

The CDR3 protein is CASGPGRYNEQFF. CDR3 sequence (DNA): TGTGCCAGCGGGCCAGGGCGGTACAATGAGCAGTTCTTC. This rearrangement joins TRBV27 to TRBJ2-1; TRBD1 is a possible D gene (5 bases). Germline CDR1 is MNHEY and CDR2 is SMNVEV (reference sequence). The CDR3 is 13 amino acids. Trimming took off 8 bases at V and 4 bases at J, with 12 bases between the two ends.

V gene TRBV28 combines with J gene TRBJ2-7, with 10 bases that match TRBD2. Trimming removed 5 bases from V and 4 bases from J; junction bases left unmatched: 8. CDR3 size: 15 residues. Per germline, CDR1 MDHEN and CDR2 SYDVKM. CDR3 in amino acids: CASSPQRGGPYEQYF. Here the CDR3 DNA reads TGTGCCAGCAGTCCACAGCGGGGGGGCCCTTACGAGCAGTACTTC. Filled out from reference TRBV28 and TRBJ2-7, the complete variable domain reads DVKVTQSSRYLVKRTGEKVFLECVQDMDHENMFWYRQDPGLGLRLIYFSYDVKMKEKGDIPEGYSVSREKKERFSLILESASTNQTSMYLCASSPQRGGPYEQYFGPGTRLTVT.

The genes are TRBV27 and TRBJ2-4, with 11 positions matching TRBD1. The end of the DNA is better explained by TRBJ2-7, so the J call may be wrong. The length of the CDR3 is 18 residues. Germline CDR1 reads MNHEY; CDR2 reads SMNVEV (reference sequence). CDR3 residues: CASSLRSGSDRGRYEQYF. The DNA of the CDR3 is TGTGCCAGCAGTTTAAGATCCGGGTCGGACAGGGGGCGATACGAGCAGTACTTC.

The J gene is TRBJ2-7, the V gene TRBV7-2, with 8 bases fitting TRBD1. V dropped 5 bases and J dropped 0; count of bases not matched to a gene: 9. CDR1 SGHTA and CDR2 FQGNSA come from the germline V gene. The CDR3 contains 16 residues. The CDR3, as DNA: TGTGCCAGCAGCCCCGGACAGGGCGAAAGCTCCTACGAGCAGTACTTC. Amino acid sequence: CASSPGQGESSYEQYF.

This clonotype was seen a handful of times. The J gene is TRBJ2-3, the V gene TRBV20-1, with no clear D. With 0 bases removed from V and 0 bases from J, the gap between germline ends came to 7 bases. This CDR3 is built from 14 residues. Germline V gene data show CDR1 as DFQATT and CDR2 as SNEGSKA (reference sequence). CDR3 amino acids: CSARDVDSTDTQYF. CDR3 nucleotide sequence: TGCAGTGCTAGAGATGTGGATAGCACAGATACGCAGTATTTT.

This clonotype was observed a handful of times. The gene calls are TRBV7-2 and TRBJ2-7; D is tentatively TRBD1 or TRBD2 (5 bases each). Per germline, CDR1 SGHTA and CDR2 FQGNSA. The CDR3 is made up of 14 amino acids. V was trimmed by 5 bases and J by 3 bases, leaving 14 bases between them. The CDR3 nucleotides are TGTGCCAGCAGCACCCGCGGGCAGGGCTACGAGCAGTACTTC. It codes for CASSTRGQGYEQYF.

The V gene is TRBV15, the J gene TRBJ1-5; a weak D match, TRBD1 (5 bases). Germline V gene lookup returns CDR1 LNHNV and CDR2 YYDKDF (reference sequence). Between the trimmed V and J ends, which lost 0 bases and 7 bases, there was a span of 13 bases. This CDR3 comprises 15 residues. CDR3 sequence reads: CATSRDRGRGQPQHF. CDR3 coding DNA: TGTGCCACCAGCAGAGATCGGGGGAGAGGACAGCCCCAGCATTTT.

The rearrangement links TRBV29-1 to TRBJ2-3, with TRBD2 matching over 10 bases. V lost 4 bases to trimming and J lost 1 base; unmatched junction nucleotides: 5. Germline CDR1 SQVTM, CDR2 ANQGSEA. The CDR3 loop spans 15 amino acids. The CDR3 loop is CSVGKTSGRTDTQYF. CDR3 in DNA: TGCAGCGTTGGTAAGACTAGCGGGCGCACAGATACGCAGTATTTT.

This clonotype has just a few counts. The CDR3 nucleotides are TGTGCCAGCACCTTAATCCCCGGGACAATGAATCAGCCCCAGCATTTT. Protein sequence: CASTLIPGTMNQPQHF. The chain combines TRBV28 with TRBJ1-5; tentatively, D is TRBD1 (6 bases). Germline CDR1 reads MDHEN; CDR2 reads SYDVKM. CDR3 length: 16 amino acids. Trimming took 7 bases from V and 4 from J, leaving 20 bases between them.

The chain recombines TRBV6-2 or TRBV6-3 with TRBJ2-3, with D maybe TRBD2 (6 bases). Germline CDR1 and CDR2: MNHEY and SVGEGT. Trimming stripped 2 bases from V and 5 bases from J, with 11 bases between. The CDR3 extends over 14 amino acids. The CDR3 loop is CASSYVGGGDTQYF. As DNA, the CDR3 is TGTGCCAGCAGTTACGTGGGGGGTGGAGATACGCAGTATTTT.

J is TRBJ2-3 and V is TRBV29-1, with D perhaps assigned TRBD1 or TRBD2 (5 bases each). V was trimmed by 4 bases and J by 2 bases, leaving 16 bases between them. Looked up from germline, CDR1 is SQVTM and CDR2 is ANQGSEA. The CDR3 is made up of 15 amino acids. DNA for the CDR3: TGCAGCGTTGGCACTCCTTCGGGGCACACAGATACGCAGTATTTT. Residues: CSVGTPSGHTDTQYF.

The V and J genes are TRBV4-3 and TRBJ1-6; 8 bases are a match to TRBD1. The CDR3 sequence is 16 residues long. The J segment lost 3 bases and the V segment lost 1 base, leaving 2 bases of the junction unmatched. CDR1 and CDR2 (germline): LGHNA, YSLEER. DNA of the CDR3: TGCGCCAGCAGCCAAGGACAGGGGTTCTATAATTCACCCCTCCACTTT. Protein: CASSQGQGFYNSPLHF.

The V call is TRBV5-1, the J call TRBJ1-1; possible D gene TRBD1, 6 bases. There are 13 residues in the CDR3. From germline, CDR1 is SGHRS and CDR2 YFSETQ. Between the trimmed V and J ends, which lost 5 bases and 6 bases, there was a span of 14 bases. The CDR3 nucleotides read TGCGCCAGCAGTTGGGGGGCCCACGCTGAAGCTTTCTTT. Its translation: CASSWGAHAEAFF. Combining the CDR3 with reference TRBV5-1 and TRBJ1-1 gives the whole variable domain KAGVTQTPRYLIKTRGQQVTLSCSPISGHRSVSWYQQTPGQGLQFLFEYFSETQRNKGNFPGRFSGRQFSNSRSEMNVSTLELGDSALYLCASSWGAHAEAFFGQGTRLTVV.

The CDR3 DNA sequence: TGTGCCAGCGGGAGGGACAGGGGGTACTACGAGCAGTACTTC. Its translation: CASGRDRGYYEQYF. This chain uses TRBV27 with TRBJ2-7, with 11 bases that match TRBD1. CDR1 and CDR2 (germline): MNHEY, SMNVEV (reference sequence). There are 14 residues in the CDR3. The junction had 6 bases not matched to a gene; V was cut back by 8 bases and J by 3 bases.

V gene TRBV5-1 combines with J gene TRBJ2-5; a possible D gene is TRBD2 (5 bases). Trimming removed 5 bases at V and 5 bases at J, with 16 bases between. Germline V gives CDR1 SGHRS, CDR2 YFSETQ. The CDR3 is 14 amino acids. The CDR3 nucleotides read TGCGCCAGCAGGGGCGGCGACGGGGTTGAGACCCAGTACTTC. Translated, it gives CASRGGDGVETQYF.

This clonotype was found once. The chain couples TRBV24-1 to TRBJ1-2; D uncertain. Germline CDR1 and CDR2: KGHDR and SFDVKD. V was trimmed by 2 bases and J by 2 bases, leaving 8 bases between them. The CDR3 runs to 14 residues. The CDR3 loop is CATSDSERNYGYTF. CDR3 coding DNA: TGTGCCACCAGTGATTCTGAGAGGAACTATGGCTACACCTTC.

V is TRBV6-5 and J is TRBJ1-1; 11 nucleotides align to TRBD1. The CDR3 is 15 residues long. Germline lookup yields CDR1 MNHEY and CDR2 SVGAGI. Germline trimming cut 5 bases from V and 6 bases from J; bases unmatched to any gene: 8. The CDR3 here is CASSKGTGGVPEAFF. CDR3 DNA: TGTGCCAGCAGTAAAGGGACAGGGGGAGTTCCTGAAGCTTTCTTT.

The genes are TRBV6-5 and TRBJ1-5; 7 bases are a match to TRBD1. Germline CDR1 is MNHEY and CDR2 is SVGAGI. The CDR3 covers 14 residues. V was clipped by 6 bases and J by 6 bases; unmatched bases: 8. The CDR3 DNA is TGTGCCAGCAGCAACCGACAGGGCGGTCAGCCCCAGCATTTT. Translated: CASSNRQGGQPQHF.

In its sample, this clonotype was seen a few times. CDR3 nucleotide sequence: TGCAGCGTCGAGACAGGGAGCACAGATACGCAGTATTTT. This gives the protein CSVETGSTDTQYF. The chain combines TRBV29-1 with TRBJ2-3; TRBD1 matches 7 bases. The CDR3 sequence is 13 residues long. CDR1 SQVTM and CDR2 ANQGSEA come from the germline V gene. Trimming at V came to 6 bases and at J to 0 bases, leaving 3 bases not matched to a gene.

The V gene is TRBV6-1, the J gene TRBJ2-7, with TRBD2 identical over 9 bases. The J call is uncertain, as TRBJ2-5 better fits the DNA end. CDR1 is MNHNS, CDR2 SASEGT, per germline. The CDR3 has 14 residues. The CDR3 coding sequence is TGTGCCAGCAGCGCTAGCGGGGTATGGGAGACCCAGTACTTC. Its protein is CASSASGVWETQYF.